One sample yielded the 14 T cell receptor beta chains listed below, sequenced in a study of blood T cell repertoires in COVID-19. Generated by immunoSEQ multiplex PCR, the TCRdb table keeps only in-frame clones and is missing some. This sample yields about 400,000 clones, of which roughly 90% are seen a single time; 1.5% to 2% belongs to the top ten. Specimen: PBMCs or T cells enriched from blood (not recorded which). The receptors here all came from a woman in her twenties or thirties who had recovered from COVID-19.

This clone was recorded only once. The chain combines TRBV6-2 or TRBV6-3 with TRBJ2-1; a possible D gene is TRBD2 (6 bases). This CDR3 region has 17 residues. Germline V gene data show CDR1 as MNHEY and CDR2 as SVGEGT. V was shortened by 3 bases and J by 3 bases, with 18 bases between the two germline ends. The CDR3 loop is CASSYGAGRIFYNEQFF. In DNA, the CDR3 is TGTGCCAGCAGTTATGGGGCAGGGAGGATTTTCTACAATGAGCAGTTCTTC.

The chain has TRBV3-1 (or the pseudogene TRBV3-2) and TRBJ2-1, with D perhaps matching TRBD2 (6 bases). The V and J ends lost 1 base and 11 bases respectively, with 9 bases between them. The CDR3 has 12 residues. CDR1 and CDR2 (germline): LGHDT, YNNKEL (reference sequence). CDR3 nucleotide sequence: TGTGCCAGCAGCCAAGCTACTAGCCAGCAGTTCTTC. It specifies CASSQATSQQFF.

The chain couples TRBV24-1 to TRBJ2-3, with D possibly matching TRBD2 (7 bases). V lost 3 bases and J 8 bases, leaving 23 bases between the germline ends. CDR3 length: 17 residues. Germline CDR1 KGHDR, CDR2 SFDVKD. CDR3 in DNA: TGTGCCACCAGTGATGTCGTACGCGGGGGCCTCGGTGTTACGCAGTATTTT. As protein: CATSDVVRGGLGVTQYF.

V usage is TRBV14 and J usage is TRBJ2-7; 11 bases agree with TRBD1. Germline V gene lookup returns CDR1 SGHDN and CDR2 FVKESK. V was pared by 4 bases and J by 7 bases, with 9 bases of the junction left unmatched. This CDR3 is built from 15 residues. Here the CDR3 reads CASSPALGQGVEQYF. Written as DNA, the CDR3 is TGTGCCAGCAGCCCGGCTCTGGGACAGGGGGTTGAGCAGTACTTC.

In this sample, this clone turned up a few times. The chain employs TRBV10-3 and TRBJ2-1, with TRBD2 identical over 9 bases. Germline-derived CDR1 and CDR2 are ENHRY and SYGVKD. Trimming at V came to 0 bases and at J to 8 bases, leaving 5 bases not matched to a gene. The CDR3 loop spans 15 amino acids. The CDR3 region is CAISESFSGSYEQFF. The CDR3 coding sequence is TGTGCCATCAGTGAGTCTTTTAGCGGGAGTTATGAGCAGTTCTTC.

The rearrangement joins TRBV5-1 to TRBJ1-2; D gene unclear. The CDR3 length is 16 residues. Germline CDR1 is SGHRS and CDR2 is YFSETQ. V was cut by 4 bases and J by 9 bases, with 25 bases left in between. The CDR3 DNA is TGCGCCAGCAGCAGAGACCATGGACTCGCCGTGCTTAGCTACACCTTC. It codes for CASSRDHGLAVLSYTF.

CDR3 bases: TGTGCCAGCAGTTTACCCGTCTGGACCGGGGACAATCAGCCCCAGCATTTT. Amino acid sequence: CASSLPVWTGDNQPQHF. This rearrangement joins TRBV28 to TRBJ1-5, with D uncertain. Trimming left V 2 bases short and J 3 bases short, with 17 bases between. This CDR3 has 17 amino acids. Germline lookup yields CDR1 MDHEN and CDR2 SYDVKM.

J is TRBJ1-5 and V is TRBV18; unclear D gene. This CDR3 has 13 residues. V was clipped by 5 bases and J by 2 bases, with 7 bases between them. Germline CDR1 reads KGHSH; CDR2 reads LQKENI. CDR3 coding DNA: TGTGCCAGCTCAAGAGGAGGCAATCAGCCCCAGCATTTT. Protein sequence: CASSRGGNQPQHF.

The J gene is TRBJ2-7, the V gene TRBV15, with 14 bases lining up with TRBD2. Trimming at V came to 2 bases and at J to 3 bases, leaving 6 bases not matched to a gene. The CDR3 contains 17 residues. CDR1 is LNHNV, CDR2 YYDKDF, per germline (reference sequence). CDR3 sequence: CATSRRPGLAGDYEQYF. DNA for the CDR3: TGTGCCACCAGCAGACGACCGGGACTAGCGGGAGACTACGAGCAGTACTTC.

This sequence joins TRBV29-1 and TRBJ2-2, with D perhaps TRBD2 (5 bases). CDR1 and CDR2 (germline): SQVTM, ANQGSEA. V gave up 6 bases and J gave up 6 bases, with 17 bases separating them. This CDR3 spans 14 amino acids. The CDR3 loop is CSVAGKSRAGELFF. For the CDR3, the DNA is TGCAGCGTCGCCGGGAAAAGTAGGGCCGGGGAGCTGTTTTTT.

This clone was picked up a small number of times. The rearrangement links TRBV6-5 to TRBJ2-2; no clear D. Germline V gene lookup returns CDR1 MNHEY and CDR2 SVGAGI. The CDR3 extends over 15 amino acids. V lost 0 bases and J lost 7, with 12 bases in between. CDR3 DNA sequence: TGTGCCAGCAGTTACTCTTTTGGGCTTGACGGGGAGCTGTTTTTT. Translated: CASSYSFGLDGELFF.

The rearrangement links TRBV30 to TRBJ2-5, with D tentatively TRBD2 (6 bases). V gave up 2 bases and J gave up 8 bases, with 12 bases separating them. The CDR3 sequence is 12 residues long. CDR1 and CDR2 (germline): GTSNPN, SVGIG (reference sequence). DNA for the CDR3: TGTGCCTGGAGTACCGGGGGTGTTACCCAGTACTTC. This encodes CAWSTGGVTQYF.

This clone was seen only a few times. V usage is TRBV27 and J usage is TRBJ1-2; 11 nucleotides align to TRBD1. From germline, CDR1 is MNHEY and CDR2 SMNVEV (reference sequence). This CDR3 is built from 15 residues. Trimming cost V 3 bases and J 8 bases; bases outside gene matches: 8. Here the CDR3 reads CASSLAGTGGVGYTF. The DNA for the CDR3 is TGTGCCAGCAGTTTGGCCGGGACAGGGGGAGTGGGCTACACCTTC.

The chain uses TRBV5-8 and TRBJ2-1; D remains ambiguous. Looked up from germline, CDR1 is SGHTS and CDR2 is YDEGEE. The V gene lost 2 bases and the J gene lost 6 bases, with 15 bases spanning the gap. The CDR3 extends over 15 amino acids. This chain's CDR3 is CASSFVTPIRNEQFF. The CDR3 DNA is TGTGCCAGCAGCTTCGTTACTCCTATCCGCAATGAGCAGTTCTTC.